Each of the 28 T cell receptor beta chains below was sequenced from the same sample in a study of response to subunit inactivated influenza vaccine. MiXCR, applied by TCRdb to the RT-PCR reads, yields one record per CDR3 protein. Of approximately 700,000 distinct CDR3 sequences in the sample, approximately 15% were seen once. The material was PBMCs from blood, obtained less than 15 days before vaccination. The receptor set was obtained from a man aged 50-60 years who received an inactivated influenza vaccine.

This clonotype was seen a few times. The chain has TRBV6-5 and TRBJ1-1, with 9 bases identical to TRBD1. The CDR3 length is 17 residues. V dropped 5 bases and J dropped 4; count of bases not matched to a gene: 14. Germline CDR1 MNHEY, CDR2 SVGAGI. CDR3 protein: CASSTGFVGTGPTEAFF. The CDR3 nucleotides read TGTGCCAGCAGTACTGGGTTTGTCGGGACAGGGCCCACTGAAGCTTTCTTT.

This clonotype has a count of ten or more. The chain links TRBV12-3 or TRBV12-4 to TRBJ2-1; 8 bases line up with TRBD2. The CDR3 has 14 amino acids. V shed 5 bases and J 8 bases; nucleotides not matched to a gene: 8. CDR3 loop: CASSPRGLVDEQFF. The DNA for the CDR3 is TGTGCCAGCAGTCCACGGGGACTAGTCGATGAGCAGTTCTTC.

The rearrangement joins TRBV4-3 to TRBJ2-7; tentatively, D is TRBD1 (5 bases). V was shortened by 0 bases and J by 0 bases, with 9 bases between the two germline ends. Germline values: CDR1 LGHNA, CDR2 YSLEER. CDR3 length equals 15 residues. CDR3 DNA sequence: TGCGCCAGCAGCCAAGAAGGGGCTAGCTCCTACGAGCAGTACTTC. Its translation: CASSQEGASSYEQYF.

The chain recombines TRBV2 with TRBJ2-1, with 13 bases matching TRBD2. Trimming removed 9 bases from V and 3 bases from J; junction bases left unmatched: 17. CDR3 size: 19 residues. Germline CDR1 and CDR2: SNHLY and FYNNEI. CDR3 DNA: TGTGCCAGTATGTCCCCGGGACGGACTAGCGGGAGCTTCTACAATGAGCAGTTCTTC. Its translation: CASMSPGRTSGSFYNEQFF.

In this sample, this clonotype turned up a few times. The chain employs TRBV7-8 and TRBJ1-1; 9 bases agree with TRBD1. Unmatched junction bases numbered 16, after V lost 5 bases and J lost 6 bases. CDR1 and CDR2 from the germline V gene are SGHVS and FQNEAQ. The CDR3 totals 17 residues. Here the CDR3 DNA reads TGTGCCAGCAGCCCGATCGGGACAGGGCGAGGAAGGGCTGAAGCTTTCTTT. The encoded protein is CASSPIGTGRGRAEAFF.

This rearrangement joins TRBV6-2 or TRBV6-3 to TRBJ2-4, with D possibly being TRBD1 or TRBD2 (5 bases each). Trimming pared 7 bases from V and 8 bases from J, leaving 15 bases between. CDR3 length: 13 residues. Germline CDR1 and CDR2: MNHEY and SVGEGT. The CDR3 spells CASTDRGLDIQYF. In DNA form, the CDR3 reads TGTGCCAGCACCGACAGAGGACTTGACATTCAGTACTTC.

This clonotype has only a few counts. The V call is TRBV4-3, the J call TRBJ2-7, with D possibly called TRBD1 or TRBD2 (5 bases each). The CDR3 runs 16 residues. Trimming removed 1 base from V and 4 bases from J, with 17 bases in between. Germline V gene sequence: CDR1 LGHNA, CDR2 YSLEER. In DNA, the CDR3 is TGCGCCAGCAGCCAAGGCTCACGGGACGCCTTGTACGAGCAGTACTTC. It specifies CASSQGSRDALYEQYF.

The V gene is TRBV19, the J gene TRBJ2-4; the match to TRBD1 covers 8 bases. The CDR3 sequence is 19 residues long. Losses at the gene ends were 5 bases for V and 3 bases for J; bases not matched to a gene: 18. Germline V gene sequence: CDR1 LNHDA, CDR2 SQIVND (reference sequence). For the CDR3, the DNA is TGTGCCAGTAGTCTCCGACTGCAGGACAGGGTTTTGGGCAAAAACATTCAGTACTTC. Encoded protein: CASSLRLQDRVLGKNIQYF. Combining the CDR3 with reference TRBV19 and TRBJ2-4 gives the whole variable domain DGGITQSPKYLFRKEGQNVTLSCEQNLNHDAMYWYRQDPGQGLRLIYYSQIVNDFQKGDIAEGYSVSREKKESFPLTVTSAQKNPTAFYLCASSLRLQDRVLGKNIQYFGAGTRLSVL.

Turning to this clonotype: At one end, the junction sequence differs from germline, possibly due to a read error. V is TRBV4-2 and J is TRBJ1-1; D perhaps matches TRBD1 (6 bases). Per germline, CDR1 LGHNA and CDR2 YNFKEQ. This CDR3 contains 16 residues. The CDR3 coding sequence is TGTGCCAGCAGCCAAGATCATAGCGGGAGGGGGACTGAAGTTTTCTTT. This sequence encodes CASSQDHSGRGTEVFF.

This clonotype was picked up a small number of times. This sequence joins TRBV7-2 and TRBJ2-1; D uncertain. V was trimmed by 2 bases and J by 5 bases, leaving 13 bases between them. CDR1 is SGHTA, CDR2 FQGNSA, per germline. The CDR3 is made up of 15 amino acids. This CDR3 reads CASSLWAGPNNEQFF. The CDR3 bases are TGTGCCAGCAGCTTATGGGCAGGTCCCAACAATGAGCAGTTCTTC.

V usage is TRBV12-3 or TRBV12-4 and J usage is TRBJ1-1, with TRBD1 identical over 8 bases. V dropped 5 bases and J dropped 5; count of bases not matched to a gene: 7. The CDR3 contains 14 residues. The CDR3 reads CASSPGGTLTEAFF. CDR3 in DNA: TGTGCCAGCAGTCCAGGGGGCACGCTTACTGAAGCTTTCTTT.

There are a few counts of this clonotype. The V and J genes are TRBV5-1 and TRBJ2-2, with a tentative D call TRBD2 (5 bases). Germline V CDR1 and CDR2: SGHRS, YFSETQ. V lost 6 bases and J lost 2, with 8 bases in between. The CDR3 runs 13 residues. The CDR3 DNA sequence: TGCGCCAGCAAACTAGGAAACACCGGGGAGCTGTTTTTT. Protein: CASKLGNTGELFF.

The V and J genes are TRBV20-1 and TRBJ2-1; TRBD2 matches at 12 bases. Germline V gives CDR1 DFQATT, CDR2 SNEGSKA (reference sequence). The CDR3 is 15 amino acids. Germline trimming cut 4 bases from V and 6 bases from J; bases unmatched to any gene: 7. Written as DNA, the CDR3 is TGCAGTGCTACTCAGACTAGCGGGAGAAGCAATGAGCAGTTCTTC. Amino acids: CSATQTSGRSNEQFF.

This clonotype was seen only a few times. The gene calls are TRBV19 and TRBJ2-4; D possibly corresponds to TRBD1 (5 bases). The CDR3 spans 15 residues. V lost 4 bases and J 8 bases, leaving 18 bases between the germline ends. Germline assignment: CDR1 LNHDA and CDR2 SQIVND (reference sequence). The DNA of the CDR3 is TGTGCCAGTAGTACCCGACAGACCCAAGGGGACATTCAGTACTTC. This gives the protein CASSTRQTQGDIQYF.

This clonotype occurred many times. The chain recombines TRBV29-1 with TRBJ2-2; TRBD2 is a possible D gene (5 bases). Germline lookup yields CDR1 SQVTM and CDR2 ANQGSEA. V shed 6 bases and J shed 2 bases, with 13 bases lying between them. CDR3 length: 14 residues. DNA of the CDR3: TGCAGCGTAGCGGACTCCTCCAACACCGGGGAGCTGTTTTTT. Translated: CSVADSSNTGELFF.

The V gene is TRBV20-1, the J gene TRBJ2-2, with 10 bases aligning to TRBD2. Losses at the gene ends were 2 bases for V and 4 bases for J; bases not matched to a gene: 4. CDR1 is DFQATT and CDR2 is SNEGSKA in the germline V gene (reference sequence). CDR3 length: 15 amino acids. The CDR3 bases are TGCAGTGCTAGAAGCGGGGGGGCCGGCACCGGGGAGCTGTTTTTT. Amino acids: CSARSGGAGTGELFF.

The V call is TRBV28, the J call TRBJ2-1, with a tentative D call TRBD2 (6 bases). V dropped 2 bases and J dropped 5 bases, with 19 bases sitting between them. CDR3 length: 17 residues. Per the germline V gene, CDR1 is MDHEN and CDR2 is SYDVKM. CDR3 sequence (DNA): TGTGCCAGCAGTTTACTATCCCTAGCGACCGCCGACAATGAGCAGTTCTTC. Its protein is CASSLLSLATADNEQFF.

This clonotype turned up a few times. V gene TRBV7-9 combines with J gene TRBJ1-1; D gene ambiguous. V shed 3 bases and J shed 5 bases, with 16 bases lying between them. Looked up from germline, CDR1 is SEHNR and CDR2 is FQNEAQ (reference sequence). The CDR3 contains 15 residues. In nucleotides, the CDR3 is TGTGCCAGCAGCTTGTTACCCCTTGGAGGGACTGAAGCTTTCTTT. This sequence encodes CASSLLPLGGTEAFF.

This clonotype was found a few times. The CDR3 DNA reads as TGTGCCAGCAGCTTCGTTTACTATACGGCGAACTCTGGAAACACCATATATTTT. It translates to CASSFVYYTANSGNTIYF. V is TRBV11-1 and J is TRBJ1-3; no definite D call. V lost 3 bases to trimming and J lost 0 bases, with 18 bases between them. In germline, CDR1 is SGHAT, CDR2 FQDESV (reference sequence). This CDR3 has 18 residues.

This clonotype was recorded a few times. The rearrangement uses TRBV2 and TRBJ1-6; no clear D. V was clipped by 4 bases and J by 7 bases, with 14 bases between them. The CDR3 runs to 15 residues. Germline assignment: CDR1 SNHLY and CDR2 FYNNEI. This chain's CDR3 is CASSVGLEANSPLHF. CDR3 sequence (DNA): TGTGCCAGCAGTGTAGGGTTAGAGGCAAATTCACCCCTCCACTTT.

CDR3 bases: TGTGCCAGCAGTTTTCACCAGGACAGCGAGCAGTACTTC. This translates into CASSFHQDSEQYF. The rearrangement joins TRBV25-1 to TRBJ2-7, with D possibly TRBD1 on 6 matching bases. The CDR3 covers 13 residues. V lost 5 bases to trimming and J lost 6 bases, with 14 bases between them. Per germline, CDR1 MGHDK and CDR2 SYGVNS.

This clonotype turned up a few times. The rearrangement uses TRBV3-1 and TRBJ1-4, with D perhaps TRBD1 (6 bases). Germline loops: CDR1 LGHDT, CDR2 YNNKEL (reference sequence). The CDR3 spans 13 residues. V shed 5 bases and J shed 8 bases, with 12 bases lying between them. This CDR3 reads CASSVQGGEKLFF. Written as DNA, the CDR3 is TGTGCCAGCAGCGTACAGGGTGGCGAAAAACTGTTTTTT.

The CDR3 DNA follows: TGTGCCAGCAGTAGACTAGCGGGGAGCCAAGAGACCCAGTACTTC. It specifies CASSRLAGSQETQYF. The gene calls are TRBV6-2 or TRBV6-3 and TRBJ2-5; TRBD2 agrees at 11 bases. The ends lost 5 bases at V and 1 base at J; junction bases unmatched: 3. The CDR3 is made up of 15 amino acids. Looked up from germline, CDR1 is MNHEY and CDR2 is SVGEGT.

The V and J genes are TRBV7-9 and TRBJ2-2, with 9 nucleotides matching TRBD1. Germline CDR1 is SEHNR and CDR2 is FQNEAQ (reference sequence). The CDR3 runs to 16 residues. J lost 5 bases, V lost 0 bases, and 4 bases had no gene match. The CDR3 sequence is CASSLATGTGTGELFF. The CDR3 coding sequence is TGTGCCAGCAGCTTAGCGACAGGGACAGGGACCGGGGAGCTGTTTTTT.

This clonotype appeared many times. The J gene is TRBJ1-5, the V gene TRBV12-3 or TRBV12-4, with TRBD1 as a possible D gene (5 bases). Between the trimmed V and J ends, which lost 3 bases and 1 base, there was a span of 7 bases. The CDR3 length is 14 residues. CDR3 residues: CASSLRGSNQPQHF. CDR3 sequence (DNA): TGTGCCAGCAGTTTGCGGGGGAGCAATCAGCCCCAGCATTTT.

This clonotype occurred a few times. This chain joins TRBV20-1 and TRBJ2-1; D gene ambiguous. This CDR3 has 13 residues. Trimming removed 6 bases from V and 8 bases from J, with 17 bases in between. CDR1 and CDR2 from the germline V gene are DFQATT and SNEGSKA (reference sequence). The CDR3 loop is CSATLSRVYEQFF. The CDR3 nucleotides read TGCAGTGCCACGCTCTCTAGGGTCTATGAGCAGTTCTTC.

This clonotype was seen only a few times. The chain uses TRBV27 and TRBJ2-7, with 10 bases identical to TRBD1. After removal of 6 bases from V and 5 bases from J, the junction contained 13 bases not matched to a gene. Germline assignment: CDR1 MNHEY and CDR2 SMNVEV (reference sequence). The CDR3 has 16 amino acids. DNA for the CDR3: TGTGCCAGCAGCCAGACCGGGACAGGGGTGGGCCACGAGCAGTACTTC. It translates to CASSQTGTGVGHEQYF.

The chain employs TRBV20-1 and TRBJ2-5; D gene unclear. The V gene's germline CDR1 is DFQATT and CDR2 SNEGSKA (reference sequence). The CDR3 loop spans 12 amino acids. Trimming stripped 6 bases from V and 2 bases from J, with 10 bases between. The CDR3 is CSARLPQETQYF. As DNA, the CDR3 is TGCAGTGCAAGACTCCCTCAAGAGACCCAGTACTTC.